This T cell receptor beta chain was documented in a study of shared clonotypes between healthy human individuals. V was clipped by 4 bases and J by 5 bases; unmatched bases: 2. The germline gives CDR1 SQVTM, CDR2 ANQGSEA. The CDR3 spans 13 residues. Sequencing used immunoSEQ multiplex PCR; TCRdb keeps in-frame clones, though not all of them. Altogether 500,000 to 650,000 clones are present, around three quarters being singletons, with the ten largest covering around 11%. This clone was seen more than once but under ten times. The chain employs TRBV29-1 and TRBJ2-1; 10 positions match TRBD2. Source material: PBMCs. The TCR sequence derives from a middle-aged woman in good health. Some clones in this sample may be carry-over from other donors' samples. CDR3 bases: TGCAGCGTTGTTACTAGCGGGAACAATGAGCAGTTCTTC. It is translated as CSVVTSGNNEQFF.